The present T cell receptor beta chain was sequenced within a study of T cell changes during pregnancy in multiple sclerosis. This clone was seen a single time. Produced via immunoSEQ multiplex PCR; TCRdb's table is partial and in-frame only. The data hold around 49,000 clones, with around 93% observed a single time. The sequence was collected from a female donor with multiple sclerosis, enrolled in a pregnancy study. This specimen was CD8+ T cells from peripheral blood mononuclear cells, taken in the first trimester of pregnancy.

CDR3 bases: TGTGCCAGCAGCGAAGGGGACAGCGATTATGGCTACACCTTC. Residues: CASSEGDSDYGYTF. This rearrangement joins TRBV7-9 to TRBJ1-2; TRBD1 aligns across 7 bases. The CDR3 loop spans 14 amino acids. Per germline, CDR1 SEHNR and CDR2 FQNEAQ (reference sequence). V shed 5 bases and J 5 bases; nucleotides not matched to a gene: 8. The variable domain in full, with the rest retrieved from reference TRBV7-9 and TRBJ1-2, is DTGVSQNPRHKITKRGQNVTFRCDPISEHNRLYWYRQTLGQGPEFLTYFQNEAQLEKSRLLSDRFSAERPKGSFSTLEIQRTEQGDSAMYLCASSEGDSDYGYTFGSGTRLTVV.